The clone carrying this T cell receptor beta chain was detected once. What it recognizes is unknown. The junction had 5 bases not matched to a gene; V was cut back by 3 bases and J by 3 bases. Germline V gene data show CDR1 as LNHNV and CDR2 as YYDKDF (reference sequence). The CDR3 covers 15 residues. This record comes from a study of cytomegalovirus exposure and HLA in healthy donors. Overall study results and limits: Reports described diagnosis of cytomegalovirus status by the classifier as highly specific and sensitive.

The PCR made use of 60 Vbeta and 13 Jbeta primers. Profiling relied on immunoSEQ multiplex PCR, and the TCRdb table lists in-frame clones only, not all of them. Among approximately 110,000 clones, 77% were seen once, and the ten largest hold around 13%. This clonotype was sampled from a woman aged 40 to 50 in good health and CMV-seropositive. The chain employs TRBV15 and TRBJ1-5; 7 nucleotides align to TRBD1. Sequencing input: PBMCs. CDR3 loop: CATSREQGNNQPQHF. DNA of the CDR3: TGTGCCACCAGCAGGGAACAGGGGAACAATCAGCCCCAGCATTTT.